This T cell receptor beta chain was sequenced for a study of blood T cell repertoires in COVID-19. The overall study: Spain, Italy and the United States supplied samples that represented acute and convalescent COVID-19.

The V end lost 1 base, the J end lost 8 bases, and 8 bases lay between the germline ends. The germline V gene encodes CDR1 SQVTM and CDR2 ANQGSEA. CDR3 length: 11 residues. Libraries were prepared by immunoSEQ multiplex PCR; TCRdb keeps only in-frame clonotypes and omits some of them. The sample lists over 90,000 clones, over 85% occurring once. In its sample, this clone was seen once. The TCR sequence derives from a woman between 50 and 59 years old with COVID-19, enrolled during active disease. Sequenced: peripheral blood. The gene calls are TRBV29-1 and TRBJ1-1; weak D call: TRBD1 (5 bases). The CDR3, as DNA: TGCAGCGTTGAAGGGGGACTAGAAGCTTTCTTT. Amino acid sequence: CSVEGGLEAFF.